Listed below are T cell receptor beta chains from one sample, sequenced in a study of CD8+CD57+ T cells in acquired aplastic anemia. MiXCR, run by TCRdb on the reads, gives a single entry per CDR3 protein. The sample shows a few hundred thousand distinct CDR3 sequences, approximately 33% of them seen only once. The specimen was sorted CD4+, CD8+, or CD8+CD57+ T cells (not recorded which) from PBMCs. These TCRs come from a human donor with aplastic anemia. CDR3s include the opening cysteine and the closing phenylalanine or tryptophan. A D gene is named only where the DNA matches it firmly. Rows may omit the clone size; those that give it use once, few, many or a size class.

J gene: TRBJ1-1; V gene: TRBV19; clone size: few; D gene: -; CDR3 DNA: TGTGCCAGTAGTATCCGGTCTGAAGCTTTCTTT; CDR3 protein: CASSIRSEAFF
J gene: TRBJ1-1; V gene: TRBV9; clone size: many; D gene: -; CDR3 DNA: TGTGCCAGCAGCGCCACAGGGAACACTGAAGCTTTCTTT; CDR3 protein: CASSATGNTEAFF
J gene: TRBJ2-7; V gene: TRBV2; clone size: -; D gene: -; CDR3 DNA: TGTGCCGGCAGACCGTTGGGACCCTGCGAGCAGTACTTC; CDR3 protein: CAGRPLGPCEQYF
J gene: TRBJ1-5; V gene: TRBV19; clone size: many; D gene: TRBD1; CDR3 DNA: TGTGCCAGTCAACGGGGGCAGGGGGGGTTCCCCCAGCATTTT; CDR3 protein: CASQRGQGGFPQHF
J gene: TRBJ2-2; V gene: TRBV10-3; clone size: many; D gene: -; CDR3 DNA: TGTGCCATCTCAGGCAGCGGGGAGCTGTTTTTT; CDR3 protein: CAISGSGELFF
J gene: TRBJ2-5; V gene: TRBV20-1; clone size: -; D gene: TRBD2; CDR3 DNA: TGCAGTGCTAGAGAAGGGGCGGGAGGGCCCAAGACCCAGTACTTC; CDR3 protein: CSAREGAGGPKTQYF
J gene: TRBJ1-2; V gene: TRBV29-1; clone size: -; D gene: -; CDR3 DNA: TGCAGCGTTGGGACAGAGAATGGCTACACCTTC; CDR3 protein: CSVGTENGYTF
J gene: TRBJ2-1; V gene: TRBV2; clone size: -; D gene: TRBD2; CDR3 DNA: TGTGCCAGCAGTGAAGGACTAGCGGGAAACTTTGAGCAGTTCTTC; CDR3 protein: CASSEGLAGNFEQFF
J gene: TRBJ1-5; V gene: TRBV2; clone size: many; D gene: -; CDR3 DNA: TGTGCCAGCAGTGAACAGGGGTATGATCAGCCCCAGCATTTT; CDR3 protein: CASSEQGYDQPQHF
J gene: TRBJ2-7; V gene: TRBV10-3; clone size: -; D gene: TRBD1; CDR3 DNA: TGTGCCATCTCCCAAGGACAGGGTGGCTACGAGCAGTACTTC; CDR3 protein: CAISQGQGGYEQYF
J gene: TRBJ1-2; V gene: TRBV5-6; clone size: -; D gene: TRBD1; CDR3 DNA: TGTGCCAGCAGCTCGAGGACAGGACTCTATGGCTACACCTTC; CDR3 protein: CASSSRTGLYGYTF
J gene: TRBJ1-5; V gene: TRBV19; clone size: many; D gene: -; CDR3 DNA: TGTGCCAGTATCCCGGGACCAAATCAGCCCCAGCATTTT; CDR3 protein: CASIPGPNQPQHF
J gene: TRBJ1-2; V gene: TRBV14; clone size: many; D gene: -; CDR3 DNA: TGTGCCAGCAGCCAAGACTTAAGACCGACATTCTATGGCTACACCTTC; CDR3 protein: CASSQDLRPTFYGYTF
J gene: TRBJ2-7; V gene: TRBV19; clone size: many; D gene: TRBD1; CDR3 DNA: TGTGCCAGTAGCGGAACAGGGGGTCTCGAGCAGTACTTC; CDR3 protein: CASSGTGGLEQYF
J gene: TRBJ1-2; V gene: TRBV12-3/TRBV12-4; clone size: -; D gene: TRBD1; CDR3 DNA: TGTGCCAGCAGTTTAAGGACAGGGGCCACCTATGGCTACACCTTC; CDR3 protein: CASSLRTGATYGYTF
J gene: TRBJ2-5; V gene: TRBV2; clone size: -; D gene: TRBD1; CDR3 DNA: TGTGCCAGCAGTTTAGCTACAGGGGGCAGGGAGACCCAGTACTTC; CDR3 protein: CASSLATGGRETQYF
J gene: TRBJ2-5; V gene: TRBV12-3/TRBV12-4; clone size: few; D gene: -; CDR3 DNA: TGTGCCAGCAGTGGATTTGGGGGGCTACAAGAGACCCAGTACTTC; CDR3 protein: CASSGFGGLQETQYF
J gene: TRBJ1-6; V gene: TRBV10-3; clone size: -; D gene: -; CDR3 DNA: TGTGCCATCAGTTTTTCAGTTAATTCACCCCTCCACTTT; CDR3 protein: CAISFSVNSPLHF
J gene: TRBJ1-1; V gene: TRBV30; clone size: -; D gene: -; CDR3 DNA: TGTGCCTGGAGTGTTACCTCAAATGAAGCTTTCTTT; CDR3 protein: CAWSVTSNEAFF
J gene: TRBJ1-3; V gene: TRBV12-3/TRBV12-4; clone size: few; D gene: -; CDR3 DNA: TGTGCCAGCAGTTTACGGGACACCGCCTCTGGAAACACCATATATTTT; CDR3 protein: CASSLRDTASGNTIYF
J gene: TRBJ1-2; V gene: TRBV10-3; clone size: -; D gene: -; CDR3 DNA: TGTGCCATCAGTGGGAGAGGACGCAATCTAGGCTATGGCTACACCTTC; CDR3 protein: CAISGRGRNLGYGYTF
J gene: TRBJ1-6; V gene: TRBV11-2; clone size: once; D gene: -; CDR3 DNA: TGTGCTAGAGGACGAGGGGCTGGATATTCACCCCTCCACTTT; CDR3 protein: CARGRGAGYSPLHF
J gene: TRBJ2-7; V gene: TRBV4-2; clone size: few; D gene: TRBD2; CDR3 DNA: TGTGCCAGCAGCCAACGTAGACTAGCGGGGGGGCTGCCCTACGAGCAGTACTTC; CDR3 protein: CASSQRRLAGGLPYEQYF
J gene: TRBJ2-1; V gene: TRBV2; clone size: many; D gene: -; CDR3 DNA: TGTGCCAGCAGTGAAGCGGATGTGCTATACCAGTTCTTC; CDR3 protein: CASSEADVLYQFF
J gene: TRBJ2-7; V gene: TRBV7-8; clone size: -; D gene: TRBD1; CDR3 DNA: TGTGCCAGCAGCTCTGACAGGGTAGCCGAGCAGTACTTC; CDR3 protein: CASSSDRVAEQYF
J gene: TRBJ1-3; V gene: TRBV5-1; clone size: few; D gene: -; CDR3 DNA: TGCGCCAGCAGCTTTGGGACACCGAACTCTGGAAACACCATATATTTT; CDR3 protein: CASSFGTPNSGNTIYF
J gene: TRBJ2-1; V gene: TRBV19; clone size: many; D gene: -; CDR3 DNA: TGTGCCTGCCGGGACATATACAATGAGCAGTTCTTC; CDR3 protein: CACRDIYNEQFF
J gene: TRBJ2-3; V gene: TRBV2; clone size: -; D gene: TRBD1; CDR3 DNA: TGTGCCAGCAGTGAAAGGCAAACAGGGGCAGCAGATACGCAGTATTTT; CDR3 protein: CASSERQTGAADTQYF
J gene: TRBJ2-3; V gene: TRBV6-1; clone size: -; D gene: -; CDR3 DNA: TGTGCCAGCAGTCCCAGACTGTCTAGCACAGATACGCAGTATTTT; CDR3 protein: CASSPRLSSTDTQYF
J gene: TRBJ2-2; V gene: TRBV19; clone size: few; D gene: TRBD1; CDR3 DNA: TGTGCCAGTAGTATTTTTGGTCGTTCAGGACAGGGGCTACGAACCGGGGAGCTGTTTTTT; CDR3 protein: CASSIFGRSGQGLRTGELFF
J gene: TRBJ2-7; V gene: TRBV2; clone size: few; D gene: -; CDR3 DNA: TGTGCCAGTGGGGTGGGATTAGTGAACTCCCCCTCCTCCTACGAGCAGTACTTC; CDR3 protein: CASGVGLVNSPSSYEQYF
J gene: TRBJ2-3; V gene: TRBV20-1; clone size: many; D gene: TRBD2; CDR3 DNA: TGCAGTGCTTCCCTAGCGGGAGTAGGCACAGATACGCAGTATTTT; CDR3 protein: CSASLAGVGTDTQYF
J gene: TRBJ1-1; V gene: TRBV5-1; clone size: -; D gene: TRBD1; CDR3 DNA: TGCGCCAGCAGCTTGGAACAGGGGAGGACTGAAGCTTTCTTT; CDR3 protein: CASSLEQGRTEAFF
J gene: TRBJ2-2; V gene: TRBV19; clone size: few; D gene: TRBD2; CDR3 DNA: TGTGCCAGTAGTCCCCTAGCGGGAGCTTCCGGGGAGCTGTTTTTT; CDR3 protein: CASSPLAGASGELFF
J gene: TRBJ2-1; V gene: TRBV19; clone size: -; D gene: TRBD2; CDR3 DNA: TGTGCCAGTAGTATAAGGGGACTAGCGGGACGCTACAATGAGCAGTTCTTC; CDR3 protein: CASSIRGLAGRYNEQFF
J gene: TRBJ1-1; V gene: TRBV7-9; clone size: many; D gene: -; CDR3 DNA: TGTGCCAGCAGCTCAGCTAATGCAGCGGTAGGGACTGAAGCTTTCTTT; CDR3 protein: CASSSANAAVGTEAFF
J gene: TRBJ2-5; V gene: TRBV7-9; clone size: -; D gene: -; CDR3 DNA: TGTGCCAGCAGCTTATTTGCAGGCCCAGAGACCCAGTACTTC; CDR3 protein: CASSLFAGPETQYF
J gene: TRBJ2-1; V gene: TRBV29-1; clone size: few; D gene: TRBD2; CDR3 DNA: TGCAGCGTTGAAGATTTCCTAGCGGGGTTAAATGAGCAGTTCTTC; CDR3 protein: CSVEDFLAGLNEQFF
J gene: TRBJ2-1; V gene: TRBV12-3/TRBV12-4; clone size: few; D gene: TRBD1; CDR3 DNA: TGTGCCAGCAGCCGAGGGGGCGCCTGGAATGAGCAGTTCTTC; CDR3 protein: CASSRGGAWNEQFF
J gene: TRBJ2-6; V gene: TRBV10-3; clone size: -; D gene: -; CDR3 DNA: TGTGCCAGCAGTTACAGGTCGGGTACTGGGGCCAACGTCCTGACTTTC; CDR3 protein: CASSYRSGTGANVLTF
J gene: TRBJ1-2; V gene: TRBV5-6; clone size: -; D gene: -; CDR3 DNA: TGTGCCAGCAGCATGAGTATGACGGTACCATATGTTTACACCTTC; CDR3 protein: CASSMSMTVPYVYTF
J gene: TRBJ2-3; V gene: TRBV6-1; clone size: -; D gene: -; CDR3 DNA: TGTGCCAGCAGTGGTGGCTCTACGCAGTATTTT; CDR3 protein: CASSGGSTQYF
J gene: TRBJ1-1; V gene: TRBV6-1; clone size: -; D gene: -; CDR3 DNA: TGTGCCAGCAGTGAAGACAGGGATGTTGAAGCTTTCTTT; CDR3 protein: CASSEDRDVEAFF
J gene: TRBJ2-1; V gene: TRBV5-4; clone size: -; D gene: -; CDR3 DNA: TGTCCCAGCAGCTTGGCCCTGCAGGGGGGGGACAATGAGCAGTTCTTC; CDR3 protein: CPSSLALQGGDNEQFF
J gene: TRBJ2-1; V gene: TRBV12-3/TRBV12-4; clone size: -; D gene: TRBD1; CDR3 DNA: TGTGCCAGCAGACAGACAGGGATCAACAATGAGCAGTTCTTC; CDR3 protein: CASRQTGINNEQFF